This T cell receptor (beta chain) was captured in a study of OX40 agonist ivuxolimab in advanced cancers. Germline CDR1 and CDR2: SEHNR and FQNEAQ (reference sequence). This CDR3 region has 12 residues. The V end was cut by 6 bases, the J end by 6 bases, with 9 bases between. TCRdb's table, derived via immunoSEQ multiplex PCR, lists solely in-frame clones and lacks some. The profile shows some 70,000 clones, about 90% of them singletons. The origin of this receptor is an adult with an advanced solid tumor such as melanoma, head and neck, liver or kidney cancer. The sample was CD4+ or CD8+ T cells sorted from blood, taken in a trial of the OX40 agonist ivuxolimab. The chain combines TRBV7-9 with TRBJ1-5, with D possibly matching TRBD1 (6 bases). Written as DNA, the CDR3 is TGTGCCAGCAGTCTACAGGGTCAGCCCCAGCATTTT. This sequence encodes CASSLQGQPQHF. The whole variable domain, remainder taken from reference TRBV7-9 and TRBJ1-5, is DTGVSQNPRHKITKRGQNVTFRCDPISEHNRLYWYRQTLGQGPEFLTYFQNEAQLEKSRLLSDRFSAERPKGSFSTLEIQRTEQGDSAMYLCASSLQGQPQHFGDGTRLSIL.